This paragraph reports one T cell receptor beta chain. This CDR3 is 15 amino acids long. Germline loops: CDR1 SGHDT, CDR2 YYEEEE. J lost 4 bases, V lost 1 base, and 5 bases had no gene match. The sample is drawn from a study of blood T cell repertoires in COVID-19. The overall study: The origin of the acute and convalescent COVID-19 samples was the United States, Italy and Spain. T cells, B-cell-depleted T cells, or PBMCs provided the cDNA or gDNA that served as material.

Original data processing: Amplification of reference gene primers provided the estimated nucleated cell counts. Sequenced by immunoSEQ multiplex PCR; TCRdb stores in-frame clones only, minus some. Clone size and V and J calls were adopted from that table, with D and trimming inferred from the DNA. The table lists about 240,000 clones, around 86% of them singletons. Material for sequencing was peripheral blood. J is TRBJ2-3 and V is TRBV5-6; the match to TRBD2 covers 8 bases. This clonotype originated in an older woman with active or convalescent COVID-19. CDR3 sequence: CASSLSGGAADTQYF. The CDR3 DNA reads as TGTGCCAGCAGCTTGTCCGGGGGGGCCGCAGATACGCAGTATTTT.